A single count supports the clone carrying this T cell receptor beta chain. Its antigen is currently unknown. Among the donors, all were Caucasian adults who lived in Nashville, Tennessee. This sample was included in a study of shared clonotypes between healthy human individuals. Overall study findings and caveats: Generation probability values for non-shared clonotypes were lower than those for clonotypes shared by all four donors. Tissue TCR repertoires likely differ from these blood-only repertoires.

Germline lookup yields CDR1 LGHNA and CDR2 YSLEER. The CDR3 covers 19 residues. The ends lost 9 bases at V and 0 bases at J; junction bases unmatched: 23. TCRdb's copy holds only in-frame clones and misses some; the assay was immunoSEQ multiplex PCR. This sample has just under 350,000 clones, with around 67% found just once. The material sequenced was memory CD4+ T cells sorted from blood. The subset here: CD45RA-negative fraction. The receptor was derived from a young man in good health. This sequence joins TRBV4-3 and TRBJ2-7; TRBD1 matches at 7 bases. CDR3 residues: CARRILGTELLSSSYEQYF. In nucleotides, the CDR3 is TGCGCCAGAAGAATCCTGGGGACAGAACTTCTAAGTAGCTCCTACGAGCAGTACTTC.